The clone carrying this T cell receptor beta chain was counted between two and nine times. Its matching antigen is unknown. CDR3 length: 14 amino acids. The germline V and J ends were trimmed by 4 bases and 2 bases, with 10 bases remaining between them. Per germline, CDR1 SGHRS and CDR2 YFSETQ. The sample is drawn from a study of beta chain features in type 1 diabetes. Study at large: Sorted cells, approximately 110 million in number, were examined across all samples. Whole-study findings and limits: There were fewer insertions and more deletions at the VDJ junctions of type 1 diabetes patients.

Of the isolated RNA, all was reverse transcribed, and so the sequenced material was expressed TCRB transcripts. Only in-frame clones appear in the TCRdb table, and some are missing; sequencing was by immunoSEQ multiplex PCR. Counted here are about 300,000 clones, 7.5% to 9.5% occurring once; the ten biggest clones make up approximately 0.93%. The receptor was isolated from a woman aged 18-29 years in good health. The source material was central memory CD4+ T cells from blood. The rearrangement uses TRBV5-1 and TRBJ2-1; D is unclear. CDR3 DNA: TGCGCCAGCAGCGAGTCTGGGCCCTACAATGAGCAGTTCTTC. This gives the protein CASSESGPYNEQFF. The variable domain in full, completed from reference TRBV5-1 and TRBJ2-1, reads KAGVTQTPRYLIKTRGQQVTLSCSPISGHRSVSWYQQTPGQGLQFLFEYFSETQRNKGNFPGRFSGRQFSNSRSEMNVSTLELGDSALYLCASSESGPYNEQFFGPGTRLTVL.